This T cell receptor beta chain was recovered during a study of T-cell memory formation after mild COVID-19. MiXCR, applied by TCRdb to the 5' RACE reads, yields one record per CDR3 protein. The sample comprises around 250,000 distinct CDR3 sequences, roughly a tenth of which are singletons, and 22% rests with the top ten. CDR3 length: 16 amino acids. The V segment lost 4 bases and the J segment 2 bases; nucleotides outside the gene matches: 7. This clonotype was counted only a few times. The sequenced sample was PBMCs or a T cell subset sorted from them (not recorded which). The sequence came from a man aged 18 to 29 who had mild COVID-19 (a few samples of this study predate the infection). Cell type and time point are not known. The chain uses TRBV12-3 or TRBV12-4 and TRBJ2-1; 8 nucleotides match TRBD1. CDR3 bases: TGTGCCAGCAGTTCAAAGGACAGGGCCACCTACAATGAGCAGTTCTTC. Translating gives CASSSKDRATYNEQFF.